Listed below are T cell receptor beta chains from one sample, sequenced in a study of sequential checkpoint blockade in melanoma. Profiled with immunoSEQ multiplex PCR; TCRdb holds only in-frame clones, not every one. The sample shows tens of thousands of clones, 70% to 90% of them seen only once. The sample here was CD8+ T cells sorted from blood (inferred from file names), taken from a patient given nivolumab and ipilimumab in sequence. The receptors originated from a human donor with melanoma. The CDR3 runs from the conserved cysteine through the conserved F or W. Fields, in order: clone size, V gene, D gene, J gene, CDR3 length, CDR3 DNA, CDR3 protein. A D gene is named only where the DNA matches it firmly. Some rows have no size entry. The others give once, few or many, or a class for an expanded clone.

>.|TRBV25-1|TRBD2|TRBJ2-5|14
TGTGCCAGCAGTGACCCGGGGGGAAGAGAGACCCAGTACTTC
CASSDPGGRETQYF
>.|TRBV14|.|TRBJ1-2|13
TGTGCCAGCAGCCGAGAGTATAACTATGGCTACACCTTC
CASSREYNYGYTF
>.|TRBV9|.|TRBJ1-2|14
TGTGCCAGCAGCCTCCAGATGGGCGACTATGGCTACACCTTC
CASSLQMGDYGYTF
>.|TRBV9|TRBD1|TRBJ1-1|14
TGTGCCAGCAGCCCCTCCTCAGGGGGCACTGAAGCTTTCTTT
CASSPSSGGTEAFF
>.|TRBV7-8|TRBD2|TRBJ2-7|14
TGTGCCAGCAGCCGTAGCGGGAGGTCCTACGAGCAGTACTTC
CASSRSGRSYEQYF
>.|TRBV4-2|.|TRBJ1-2|15
TGTGCCAGCAGCGGTTATCGGGGTTCGAACTATGGCTACACCTTC
CASSGYRGSNYGYTF
>.|TRBV4-1|TRBD2|TRBJ2-1|16
TGCGCCAGCAGCCACCGACTAGCGGGAGGTGGCAATGAGCAGTTCTTC
CASSHRLAGGGNEQFF
>.|TRBV30|.|TRBJ2-7|12
TGTGCCTGGGCCATACAGAGCTACGAGCAGTACTTC
CAWAIQSYEQYF
>.|TRBV27|.|TRBJ1-2|16
TGTGCCAGCAGGTCAAAAAAGGAGGAGGGTGACTATGGCTACACCTTC
CASRSKKEEGDYGYTF
>.|TRBV23-1|.|TRBJ2-3|16
TGCGCCAGCAGTCAACGGACAGCCCTACCCACAGATACGCAGTATTTT
CASSQRTALPTDTQYF
>.|TRBV19|.|TRBJ1-1|15
TGTGCCAGTAGTATATTTTGGGGGGGTGGGGCTGAAGCTTTCTTT
CASSIFWGGGAEAFF
>.|TRBV19|.|TRBJ1-2|13
TGTGCCAGTAGCCATACTGAGAACTATGGCTACACCTTC
CASSHTENYGYTF
>few|TRBV7-9|.|TRBJ2-1|14
TGTGCCAGAAGCTACGAACTAGATATCAATGAGCAGTTCTTC
CARSYELDINEQFF
>.|TRBV7-2|.|TRBJ1-3|18
TGTGCCAGCAGCTTACTGTTTGGGTCGGGTAACTCTGGAAACACCATATATTTT
CASSLLFGSGNSGNTIYF
>few|TRBV19|.|TRBJ1-5|18
TGTGCCAGTAGTCCAGGAGGGCCCATCGGTGGTAGCAATCAGCCCCAGCATTTT
CASSPGGPIGGSNQPQHF